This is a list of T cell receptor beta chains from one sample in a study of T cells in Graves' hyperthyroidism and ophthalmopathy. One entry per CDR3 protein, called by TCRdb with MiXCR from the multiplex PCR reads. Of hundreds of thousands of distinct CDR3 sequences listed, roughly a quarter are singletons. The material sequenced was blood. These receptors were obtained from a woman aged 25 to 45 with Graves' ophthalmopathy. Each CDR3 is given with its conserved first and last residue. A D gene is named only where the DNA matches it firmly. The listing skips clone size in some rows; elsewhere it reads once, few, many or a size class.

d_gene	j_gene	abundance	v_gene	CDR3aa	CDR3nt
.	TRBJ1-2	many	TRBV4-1	CASRHVGGYYGYTF	TGCGCCAGCAGGCATGTCGGGGGATACTATGGCTACACCTTC
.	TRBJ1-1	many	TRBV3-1	CASSQETEAFF	TGTGCCAGCAGCCAAGAGACAGAAGCTTTCTTT
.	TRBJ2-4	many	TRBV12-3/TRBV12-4	CASATGIAKNIQYF	TGTGCCAGCGCTACAGGGATAGCCAAAAACATTCAGTACTTC
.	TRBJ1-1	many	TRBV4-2	CASTKGGASTEAFF	TGTGCCAGCACAAAAGGCGGGGCAAGCACTGAAGCTTTCTTT
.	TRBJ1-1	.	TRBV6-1	CASSPGSTGTEAFF	TGTGCCAGCAGTCCGGGTTCCACGGGGACTGAAGCTTTCTTT
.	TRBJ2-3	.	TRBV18	CASSPLITDTQYF	TGTGCCAGCTCACCACTGATAACAGATACGCAGTATTTT
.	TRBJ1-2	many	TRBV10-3	CATEDAVNYGYTF	TGTGCCACCGAGGACGCGGTTAACTATGGCTACACCTTC
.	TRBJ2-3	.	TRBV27	CASSSRGRTDTQYF	TGTGCCAGCAGTTCCAGGGGGAGGACAGATACGCAGTATTTT
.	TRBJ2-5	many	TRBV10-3	CAIKGPQETQYF	TGTGCCATCAAGGGGCCCCAAGAGACCCAGTACTTC
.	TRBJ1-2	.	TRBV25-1	CASRGLTSGTDYGYTF	TGTGCCAGCAGGGGATTAACTTCCGGGACGGACTATGGCTACACCTTC
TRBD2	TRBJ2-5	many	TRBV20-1	CSASLPSGGSAETQYF	TGCAGTGCTAGCCTGCCTAGCGGGGGGTCGGCGGAGACCCAGTACTTC
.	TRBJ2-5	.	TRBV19	CASSIPKRRETQYF	TGTGCCAGTAGTATACCCAAAAGGCGGGAGACCCAGTACTTC
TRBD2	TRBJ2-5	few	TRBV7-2	CASSPASGGRKTQYF	TGTGCCAGCAGCCCCGCTAGCGGGGGTAGGAAGACCCAGTACTTC
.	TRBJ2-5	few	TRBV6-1	CASRPHDRQETQYF	TGTGCCAGCAGGCCTCACGACAGGCAAGAGACCCAGTACTTC
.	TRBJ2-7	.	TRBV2	CASSGRGVYEQYF	TGTGCCAGCAGTGGCAGGGGAGTTTACGAGCAGTACTTC
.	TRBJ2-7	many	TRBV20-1	CSARGGLDPSEQYF	TGCAGTGCTAGAGGGGGGCTAGATCCTTCCGAGCAGTACTTC
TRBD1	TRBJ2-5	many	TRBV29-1	CSGSGQGRETQYF	TGCAGCGGCAGTGGACAGGGGCGAGAGACCCAGTACTTC
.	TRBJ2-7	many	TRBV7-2	CASSLEGWAYEQYF	TGTGCCAGCAGCTTAGAGGGTTGGGCCTACGAGCAGTACTTC
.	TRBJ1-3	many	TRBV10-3	CAISGGIGNTIYF	TGTGCCATCAGTGGCGGAATAGGCAACACCATATATTTT
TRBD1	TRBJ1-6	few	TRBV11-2	CASSSPQGANLSPLHF	TGTGCCAGCAGCTCACCTCAGGGGGCGAATTTATCACCCCTCCACTTT
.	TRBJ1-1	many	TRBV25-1	CASSEARDGAFF	TGTGCCAGCAGTGAGGCCAGGGACGGAGCTTTCTTT
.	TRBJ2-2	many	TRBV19	CASSPQRAGELFF	TGTGCCAGTAGTCCCCAAAGGGCCGGGGAGCTGTTTTTT
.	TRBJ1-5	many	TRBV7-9	CASSLDAAQPQHF	TGTGCCAGCAGCTTAGATGCGGCCCAGCCCCAGCATTTT
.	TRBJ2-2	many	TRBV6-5	CASSYSWSGELFF	TGTGCCAGCAGTTACTCCTGGAGCGGGGAGCTGTTTTTT
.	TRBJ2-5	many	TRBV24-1	CATSDKGGLEETQYF	TGTGCCACCAGTGATAAAGGGGGGCTTGAAGAGACCCAGTACTTC
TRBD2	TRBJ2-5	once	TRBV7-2	CASKASGIQETQYF	TGTGCCTCCAAGGCTAGCGGGATACAAGAGACCCAGTACTTC
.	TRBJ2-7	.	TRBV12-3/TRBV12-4	CASSQTRDSYEQYF	TGTGCCAGCAGCCAGACCAGAGACTCCTACGAGCAGTACTTC
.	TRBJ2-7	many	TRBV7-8	CASSTRRLGFESYEQYF	TGTGCCAGCAGCACCCGACGACTAGGATTCGAATCCTACGAGCAGTACTTC
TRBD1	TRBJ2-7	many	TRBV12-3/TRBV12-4	CASSKGQGAGEQYF	TGTGCCAGCAGCAAAGGACAGGGGGCGGGTGAGCAGTACTTC
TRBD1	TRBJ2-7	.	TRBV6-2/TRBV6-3	CASSYGQVNSYEQYF	TGTGCCAGCAGTTATGGACAGGTCAACTCCTACGAGCAGTACTTC
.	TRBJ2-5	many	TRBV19	CASSALQGGETQYF	TGTGCCAGTAGTGCCCTCCAGGGCGGCGAGACCCAGTACTTC
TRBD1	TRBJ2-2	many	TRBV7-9	CATPRDRTSTGELFF	TGTGCCACCCCCCGGGACAGGACTTCCACCGGGGAGCTGTTTTTT
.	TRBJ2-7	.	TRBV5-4	CASSLVGIGVEIYEQYF	TGTGCCAGCAGCTTGGTCGGTATCGGGGTCGAAATCTACGAGCAGTACTTC
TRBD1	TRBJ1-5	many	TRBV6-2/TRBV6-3	CASTSGTGQDQPQHF	TGTGCCAGCACCTCAGGGACAGGTCAAGATCAGCCCCAGCATTTT
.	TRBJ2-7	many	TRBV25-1	CASSESAALNPGQYF	TGTGCCAGCAGTGAATCAGCGGCGCTCAACCCAGGGCAGTACTTC
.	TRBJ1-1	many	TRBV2	CASSVLTDNTEAFF	TGTGCCAGCAGTGTCTTGACAGACAACACTGAAGCTTTCTTT
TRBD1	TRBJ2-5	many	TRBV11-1	CASSTPTGSETQYF	TGTGCCAGCAGCACCCCGACAGGGAGTGAGACCCAGTACTTC
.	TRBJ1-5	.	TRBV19	CASSTGPISNQPQHF	TGTGCCAGTAGTACCGGACCGATAAGCAATCAGCCCCAGCATTTT
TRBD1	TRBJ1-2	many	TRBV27	CASSWDRAAGYTF	TGTGCCAGCAGTTGGGACAGGGCGGCTGGCTACACCTTC
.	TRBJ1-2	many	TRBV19	CAGKTGKGGYTF	TGTGCCGGAAAAACAGGAAAGGGAGGCTACACCTTC
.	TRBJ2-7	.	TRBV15	CATSRPTEEQYF	TGTGCCACCAGCAGACCAACCGAAGAGCAGTACTTC
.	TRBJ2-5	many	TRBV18	CASSPPSGQETQYF	TGTGCCAGCTCACCACCCAGCGGCCAAGAGACCCAGTACTTC
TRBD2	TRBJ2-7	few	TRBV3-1	CASSPAGATRHEQYF	TGTGCCAGCAGCCCAGCGGGGGCAACTAGACACGAGCAGTACTTC
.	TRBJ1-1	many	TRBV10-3	CAISMEAGSDTEAFF	TGTGCCATCAGCATGGAAGCAGGGTCGGACACTGAAGCTTTCTTT
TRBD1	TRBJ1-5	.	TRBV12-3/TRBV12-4	CASSLTGAQPQHF	TGTGCCAGCAGCCTGACAGGGGCTCAGCCCCAGCATTTT
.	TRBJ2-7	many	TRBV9	CASSVSGDPYEQYF	TGTGCCAGCAGCGTATCCGGGGATCCCTACGAGCAGTACTTC
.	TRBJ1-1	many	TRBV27	CASSLGGRNTEAFF	TGTGCCAGCAGTTTAGGGGGGAGGAACACTGAAGCTTTCTTT
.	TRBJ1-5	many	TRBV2	CASSGRGRSQPQHF	TGTGCCAGCAGCGGGAGAGGGAGGAGTCAGCCCCAGCATTTT
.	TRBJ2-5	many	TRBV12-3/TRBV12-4	CASSGRDSFQETQYF	TGTGCCAGCAGTGGCCGGGACTCATTTCAAGAGACCCAGTACTTC
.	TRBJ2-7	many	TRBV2	CASTVDGSYEQYF	TGTGCCAGCACCGTGGACGGTTCCTACGAGCAGTACTTC
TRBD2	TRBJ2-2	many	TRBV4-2	CASLAGGPNGELLF	TGTGCCAGCCTGGCGGGGGGGCCGAACGGGGAGCTGCTTTTT
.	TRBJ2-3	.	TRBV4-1	CASSQDPSLADTQYF	TGCGCCAGCAGCCAAGATCCCTCGCTAGCAGATACGCAGTATTTT
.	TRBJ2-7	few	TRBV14	CASSQDFGGPYEQYF	TGTGCCAGCAGCCAAGATTTCGGGGGTCCCTACGAGCAGTACTTC